This is a list of T cell receptor beta chains from one sample in a study of T-cell memory formation after mild COVID-19. TCRdb re-called the 5' RACE reads with MiXCR, one entry per CDR3 protein. Of about 600,000 distinct CDR3 sequences listed, roughly 20% are singletons. Sequencing input: PBMCs or a T cell subset sorted from them (not recorded which). The receptor source for this set is an adult woman who had mild COVID-19 (a few samples of this study predate the infection). Cell type and time point are not known. Each CDR3 is given with its conserved first and last residue.

v_gene: TRBV7-2
j_gene: TRBJ1-1
CDR3aa: CASSRRWGSSDTEAFF

v_gene: TRBV4-2
j_gene: TRBJ1-2
CDR3aa: CASSQERVGQDPNYGYTF

v_gene: TRBV29-1
j_gene: TRBJ2-2
CDR3aa: CSVEDGTSGRGTGELFF

v_gene: TRBV20-1
j_gene: TRBJ1-6
CDR3aa: CSARRPAGDSPLHF

v_gene: TRBV18
j_gene: TRBJ2-7
CDR3aa: CASSPPKSEQYF

v_gene: TRBV7-2
j_gene: TRBJ1-4
CDR3aa: CASSQGGSEKLFF

v_gene: TRBV15
j_gene: TRBJ2-7
CDR3aa: CATSRDLGTGSHEQYF

v_gene: TRBV25-1
j_gene: TRBJ1-2
CDR3aa: CASSEEWDNYGYTF

v_gene: TRBV23-1
j_gene: TRBJ2-1
CDR3aa: CASSQDGPGQCSYNEQFF

v_gene: TRBV5-1
j_gene: TRBJ2-2
CDR3aa: CASTSGRRNTGELFF

v_gene: TRBV12-3/TRBV12-4
j_gene: TRBJ1-1
CDR3aa: CASSSGQSLMNTEAFF

v_gene: TRBV24-1
j_gene: TRBJ2-2
CDR3aa: CATRSGRGNTGELFF

v_gene: TRBV20-1
j_gene: TRBJ2-3
CDR3aa: CSARVAGGPTTDTQYF

v_gene: TRBV29-1
j_gene: TRBJ1-1
CDR3aa: CSVDGPGGSEAFF

v_gene: TRBV7-2
j_gene: TRBJ2-5
CDR3aa: CASSRDIQQETQYF

v_gene: TRBV7-3
j_gene: TRBJ2-1
CDR3aa: CASTSGGEQFF

v_gene: TRBV5-6
j_gene: TRBJ1-2
CDR3aa: CASSPRTGGVQVNTF

v_gene: TRBV7-3
j_gene: TRBJ1-1
CDR3aa: CASSLLGNTEAFF

v_gene: TRBV20-1
j_gene: TRBJ2-3
CDR3aa: CSARTSLGFPSSSTDTQYF

v_gene: TRBV24-1
j_gene: TRBJ2-5
CDR3aa: CATSDPRTGGQQETQYF

v_gene: TRBV12-3/TRBV12-4
j_gene: TRBJ1-6
CDR3aa: CASCAEMGSPLHF

v_gene: TRBV20-1
j_gene: TRBJ2-5
CDR3aa: CSARGGTTGRETQYF

v_gene: TRBV18
j_gene: TRBJ1-2
CDR3aa: CASSPAGTGYFYGYTF

v_gene: TRBV4-3
j_gene: TRBJ2-2
CDR3aa: CASSQDVRRGTNTGELFF

v_gene: TRBV20-1
j_gene: TRBJ1-3
CDR3aa: CSARPKAGSFGNTIYF

v_gene: TRBV9
j_gene: TRBJ2-1
CDR3aa: CASSAGGRADEQFF

v_gene: TRBV29-1
j_gene: TRBJ2-1
CDR3aa: CSVVDRGYNEQFF

v_gene: TRBV11-3
j_gene: TRBJ2-1
CDR3aa: CASSLEEGNEQFF

v_gene: TRBV24-1
j_gene: TRBJ2-3
CDR3aa: CATSDPGLARADTQYF

v_gene: TRBV7-9
j_gene: TRBJ2-5
CDR3aa: CASTTPGGETQYF

v_gene: TRBV5-1
j_gene: TRBJ2-1
CDR3aa: CASSSLTGTGRNEQFF

v_gene: TRBV20-1
j_gene: TRBJ2-1
CDR3aa: CSANFWGGGGASRQDNEQFF

v_gene: TRBV28
j_gene: TRBJ1-2
CDR3aa: CASSFLSPGVRGYTF

v_gene: TRBV10-3
j_gene: TRBJ1-2
CDR3aa: CAISEIEGDYGYTF

v_gene: TRBV3-1
j_gene: TRBJ1-2
CDR3aa: CASSQVAGGSGYTF

v_gene: TRBV5-5
j_gene: TRBJ2-1
CDR3aa: CASSLVGTSPYNEQFF

v_gene: TRBV18
j_gene: TRBJ2-7
CDR3aa: CASSRPHYEQYF

v_gene: TRBV20-1
j_gene: TRBJ2-1
CDR3aa: CSARDLGGVYNEQFF

v_gene: TRBV20-1
j_gene: TRBJ2-7
CDR3aa: CSASPSGSYEQYF

v_gene: TRBV6-5
j_gene: TRBJ2-1
CDR3aa: CASRFTTAYNEQFF

v_gene: TRBV6-2/TRBV6-3
j_gene: TRBJ1-5
CDR3aa: CASSYHTGNQPQHF

v_gene: TRBV3-1
j_gene: TRBJ2-7
CDR3aa: CASSQEIPNDRGQNEQYF